The 28 T cell receptor beta chains listed next were all sequenced from one sample in a study of blood T cell repertoires in COVID-19. The data were produced by immunoSEQ multiplex PCR, yet TCRdb's version contains in-frame clones alone and is incomplete. The sample holds about 370,000 clones; roughly 90% are singletons and the top ten take 2.5% to 3.5%. The source material was peripheral blood. The receptors stem from a woman aged 30 to 39 with COVID-19, enrolled during active disease.

This rearrangement joins TRBV28 to TRBJ2-1, with D perhaps TRBD1 (5 bases). This CDR3 is built from 15 residues. Trimming stripped 3 bases from V and 3 bases from J, with 12 bases between. The germline gives CDR1 MDHEN, CDR2 SYDVKM. For the CDR3, the DNA is TGTGCCAGCAGTTTTAGGGGTAAGGACTACAATGAGCAGTTCTTC. Translating gives CASSFRGKDYNEQFF.

The chain uses TRBV30 and TRBJ2-5, with a tentative D call TRBD1 (6 bases). Per the germline V gene, CDR1 is GTSNPN and CDR2 is SVGIG (reference sequence). The germline V and J ends were trimmed by 4 bases and 2 bases, with 14 bases remaining between them. This CDR3 has 14 amino acids. DNA of the CDR3: TGTGCCTGGAACTTACAGGGTCTACAAGAGACCCAGTACTTC. Its translation is CAWNLQGLQETQYF.

The chain is built from TRBV28 and TRBJ2-7, with D possibly being TRBD1 (6 bases). V shed 6 bases and J shed 6 bases, with 21 bases lying between them. CDR3 length equals 15 residues. CDR1 and CDR2 from the germline V gene are MDHEN and SYDVKM. The CDR3 bases are TGTGCCAGCAGGTACGGGACACTTCTATCTGGCGAGCAGTACTTC. Protein product: CASRYGTLLSGEQYF.

The chain is built from TRBV6-2 or TRBV6-3 and TRBJ2-5, with 9 nucleotides matching TRBD2. With 2 bases clipped from V and 4 bases from J, the junction kept 17 bases outside the gene matches. The CDR3 consists of 19 residues. Per germline, CDR1 MNHEY and CDR2 SVGEGT. For the CDR3, the DNA is TGTGCCAGCAGTTACCCAATCGGTGGTAGCGGGGGAGTAGTAGAGACCCAGTACTTC. It codes for CASSYPIGGSGGVVETQYF.

The table lists this clone with a few counts. The V and J genes are TRBV5-4 and TRBJ2-1, with TRBD1 matching over 7 bases. The CDR3 runs 13 residues. Trimming removed 5 bases from V and 7 bases from J; junction bases left unmatched: 6. CDR1 SGHNT and CDR2 YYREEE come from the germline V gene (reference sequence). This chain's CDR3 is CASSFYRGNEQFF. Written as DNA, the CDR3 is TGTGCCAGCAGTTTCTACAGGGGAAATGAGCAGTTCTTC.

This sequence joins TRBV1 and TRBJ2-6; the table calls TRBD1, which could not be checked here. TRBV1 is reported as a pseudogene. The CDR3 runs to 18 residues. For the CDR3, the DNA is TGCACCAGCAGCCAATGGGATCGCGAGGCGTCTGGGGCCAACGTTCTGACTTTC. Residues: CTSSQWDREASGANVLTF.

The count of this clone is one. The chain couples TRBV6-1 to TRBJ2-7; 9 bases are a match to TRBD2. The ends lost 4 bases at V and 6 bases at J; junction bases unmatched: 25. This CDR3 comprises 20 residues. Germline V gene sequence: CDR1 MNHNS, CDR2 SASEGT. Here the CDR3 reads CASSGRSPGLAGGHPREQYV. CDR3 DNA: TGTGCCAGCAGTGGACGATCCCCCGGACTGGCGGGAGGGCACCCTCGCGAGCAGTACGTC.

The rearrangement links TRBV10-3 to TRBJ2-7, with D tentatively TRBD1 (6 bases). Germline V gives CDR1 ENHRY, CDR2 SYGVKD. CDR3 length: 16 residues. Trimming pared 2 bases from V and 11 bases from J, leaving 25 bases between. CDR3 nucleotides: TGTGCCATCAGTGAGGCTGGAACAGGGCCAACCCATAGGGAGTACTTC. Residues: CAISEAGTGPTHREYF.

This chain joins TRBV6-2 or TRBV6-3 and TRBJ2-2; maybe TRBD1 (6 bases). This CDR3 is 19 amino acids long. Between the trimmed V and J ends, which lost 2 bases and 4 bases, there was a span of 23 bases. CDR1 is MNHEY, CDR2 SVGEGT, per germline. DNA for the CDR3: TGTGCCAGCAGTTACCCCGCTGTAAGGACAGCCCGATCCACCGGGGAGCTGTTTTTT. It is translated as CASSYPAVRTARSTGELFF.

The chain combines TRBV30 with TRBJ2-1; TRBD2 matches 10 bases. Germline CDR1 is GTSNPN and CDR2 is SVGIG (reference sequence). The CDR3 covers 19 residues. Trimming took 2 bases from V and 2 from J; bases not matched to a gene: 15. Here the CDR3 reads CAWSPLDRRTSGTYNEQFF. As DNA, the CDR3 is TGTGCCTGGAGTCCCTTAGACCGCAGGACTAGCGGAACCTACAATGAGCAGTTCTTC.

The genes are TRBV9 and TRBJ1-3; D is unresolved. There are 14 residues in the CDR3. Trimming pared 0 bases from V and 3 bases from J, leaving 7 bases between. Germline V gene sequence: CDR1 SGDLS, CDR2 YYNGEE. For the CDR3, the DNA is TGTGCCAGCAGCGTAGGACATGATGGAAACACCATATATTTT. Protein sequence: CASSVGHDGNTIYF. The whole variable domain, remainder taken from reference TRBV9 and TRBJ1-3, is DSGVTQTPKHLITATGQRVTLRCSPRSGDLSVYWYQQSLDQGLQFLIQYYNGEERAKGNILERFSAQQFPDLHSELNLSSLELGDSALYFCASSVGHDGNTIYFGEGSWLTVV.

The table lists this clone with a count of one. The V call is TRBV7-6, the J call TRBJ2-2, with 7 bases fitting TRBD2. The CDR3 runs 17 residues. The V segment lost 1 base and the J segment 1 base; nucleotides outside the gene matches: 6. CDR1 SGHVS and CDR2 FNYEAQ come from the germline V gene. The DNA of the CDR3 is TGTGCCAGCAGCTTAGTTTTCAGCGGGAAGAACACCGGGGAGCTGTTTTTT. It specifies CASSLVFSGKNTGELFF.

This clone came up once. The chain links TRBV5-5 to TRBJ1-6; D is ambiguous. The CDR3 totals 13 residues. V was shortened by 1 base and J by 9 bases, with 8 bases between the two germline ends. Germline V gene data show CDR1 as SGHKS and CDR2 as YYEKEE (reference sequence). CDR3: CASSLKAASPLHF. The CDR3 DNA reads TGTGCCAGCAGCTTGAAGGCGGCTTCACCCCTCCACTTT.

The rearrangement links TRBV6-2 or TRBV6-3 to TRBJ1-5; D ambiguous. Germline V gene lookup returns CDR1 MNHEY and CDR2 SVGEGT. The CDR3 loop spans 14 amino acids. The V and J ends lost 4 bases and 5 bases respectively, with 12 bases between them. Written as DNA, the CDR3 is TGTGCCAGCAGTTCGGGGTTTGCGTATCAGCCCCAGCATTTT. This codes for CASSSGFAYQPQHF.

The chain uses TRBV7-2 and TRBJ2-2, with 8 bases that match TRBD1. There are 15 residues in the CDR3. Germline trimming cut 3 bases from V and 4 bases from J; bases unmatched to any gene: 4. Germline CDR1 is SGHTA and CDR2 is FQGNSA. The DNA for the CDR3 is TGTGCCAGCAGCTTCGGAGGACAGGGCACCGGGGAGCTGTTTTTT. This gives the protein CASSFGGQGTGELFF.

The chain has TRBV7-2 and TRBJ2-4; no firm D call. Trimming left V 5 bases short and J 4 bases short, with 9 bases between. There are 13 residues in the CDR3. Germline lookup yields CDR1 SGHTA and CDR2 FQGNSA. The CDR3 protein is CASSPIPKNIQYF. The CDR3 region has the DNA TGTGCCAGCAGCCCTATTCCGAAAAACATTCAGTACTTC. The complete variable domain, with remaining parts taken from reference TRBV7-2 and TRBJ2-4, reads GAGVSQSPSNKVTEKGKDVELRCDPISGHTALYWYRQSLGQGLEFLIYFQGNSAPDKSGLPSDRFSAERTGGSVSTLTIQRTQQEDSAVYLCASSPIPKNIQYFGAGTRLSVL.

V is TRBV29-1 and J is TRBJ2-1; 8 bases match TRBD2. This CDR3 region has 15 residues. J was trimmed by 0 bases and V by 7 bases; bases with no gene match: 8. Germline-derived CDR1 and CDR2 are SQVTM and ANQGSEA. CDR3 sequence: CSALGGRYSYNEQFF. As DNA, the CDR3 is TGCAGCGCCCTGGGCGGGAGGTACTCCTACAATGAGCAGTTCTTC.

V is TRBV7-9 and J is TRBJ2-3, with 10 bases identical to TRBD2. This CDR3 region has 16 residues. The germline V gene has CDR1 SEHNR and CDR2 FQNEAQ (reference sequence). With V trimmed by 3 bases and J by 5 bases, 8 bases remained unmatched. The CDR3 DNA sequence: TGTGCCAGCAGCTTGGGGGGACTAGCGTTGGAAGATACGCAGTATTTT. Amino acid sequence: CASSLGGLALEDTQYF.

This chain links TRBV6-1 with TRBJ2-5; possible D gene TRBD2, 5 bases. Germline CDR1 is MNHNS and CDR2 is SASEGT. The CDR3 is made up of 14 amino acids. V lost 7 bases to trimming and J lost 4 bases, with 16 bases between them. DNA for the CDR3: TGTGCCAGCACCCGTGCTAGCAGCCGAGAGACCCAGTACTTC. Translation gives CASTRASSRETQYF.

CDR3 region: CASSPQDARSYNEQFF. The CDR3 coding sequence is TGTGCCAGCAGTCCACAGGACGCCCGCTCCTACAATGAGCAGTTCTTC. The chain employs TRBV2 and TRBJ2-1; the D gene is possibly TRBD1 (5 bases). Germline CDR1 SNHLY, CDR2 FYNNEI. There are 16 residues in the CDR3. Trimming shortened V by 5 bases and J by 0 bases, and 14 bases separated the two germline ends.

This clone came up once. This chain joins TRBV5-1 and TRBJ2-5; 10 bases match TRBD1. CDR1 and CDR2 (germline): SGHRS, YFSETQ. With V trimmed by 2 bases and J by 2 bases, 3 bases remained unmatched. The CDR3 loop spans 15 amino acids. The DNA of the CDR3 is TGCGCCAGCAGCTTCCAGGACAGGGGGCAAGAGACCCAGTACTTC. Amino acid sequence: CASSFQDRGQETQYF.

The V and J genes are TRBV5-1 and TRBJ1-4; 9 bases line up with TRBD1. The CDR3 loop spans 17 amino acids. CDR1 SGHRS and CDR2 YFSETQ come from the germline V gene. The V segment lost 5 bases and the J segment 8 bases; nucleotides outside the gene matches: 16. The CDR3 region has the DNA TGCGCCAGCAGTCCCGGGACAGGGACTAAGGGAGGAGAAAAACTGTTTTTT. Encoded protein: CASSPGTGTKGGEKLFF.

This clone was seen a few times. This rearrangement joins TRBV12-3 or TRBV12-4 to TRBJ2-7; D uncertain. Trimming took off 6 bases at V and 4 bases at J, with 7 bases between the two ends. This CDR3 comprises 11 residues. CDR3 loop: CASSQLYEQYF. The CDR3 DNA sequence: TGTGCCAGCAGCCAACTTTACGAGCAGTACTTC.

This sequence joins TRBV28 and TRBJ1-4; no definite D call. Germline V gene lookup returns CDR1 MDHEN and CDR2 SYDVKM. There are 15 residues in the CDR3. Trimming stripped 7 bases from V and 4 bases from J, with 16 bases between. The DNA of the CDR3 is TGTGCCAGCACCACGCGGTGGTGGGTTAATGAAAAACTGTTTTTT. It translates to CASTTRWWVNEKLFF.

V usage is TRBV11-2 and J usage is TRBJ2-1, with TRBD2 identical over 12 bases. The V gene's germline CDR1 is SGHAT and CDR2 FQNNGV. This CDR3 comprises 16 residues. The ends lost 4 bases at V and 7 bases at J; junction bases unmatched: 8. CDR3 in amino acids: CASSSILAGGQNEQFF. CDR3 DNA sequence: TGTGCCAGCAGCTCCATCCTAGCGGGGGGGCAGAATGAGCAGTTCTTC.

This sequence joins TRBV12-3 or TRBV12-4 and TRBJ1-5; D is undetermined. The length of the CDR3 is 12 residues. V was pared by 4 bases and J by 7 bases, with 8 bases between. CDR3 nucleotides: TGTGCCAGCAGTTCCTCGCTACAGCCCCAGCATTTT. It encodes CASSSSLQPQHF.

This chain joins TRBV6-2 or TRBV6-3 and TRBJ1-5; no clear D. CDR3 length equals 14 residues. Germline-derived CDR1 and CDR2 are MNHEY and SVGEGT. Between the trimmed V and J ends, which lost 2 bases and 4 bases, there was a span of 9 bases. The CDR3 bases are TGTGCCAGCAGTTACCCTCCGGGGAATCAGCCCCAGCATTTT. Its translation: CASSYPPGNQPQHF.

This rearrangement joins TRBV4-2 to TRBJ2-6; no firm D call. Germline V lookup: CDR1 LGHNA, CDR2 YNFKEQ. V was clipped by 3 bases and J by 0 bases, with 9 bases between them. This CDR3 region has 16 residues. CDR3 loop: CASSQFFSSGANVLTF. CDR3 coding DNA: TGTGCCAGCAGCCAGTTTTTCAGCTCTGGGGCCAACGTCCTGACTTTC.